A single sample gave rise to the 17 T cell receptor beta chains below, sequenced in a study of T cell changes during pregnancy in multiple sclerosis (dated by TCRdb to between 2018 and 2020). Library method: the immunoSEQ multiplex PCR assay. What TCRdb holds here is the immuneACCESS table cut down to in-frame rearrangements. Part of the clones is not present; checked against another copy, under half of the missing clones reflect an unresolved V gene, and the others are unexplained. Present in this sample are 48,000 or so clones, roughly 85% of which were seen just once. In total, the top ten clones hold 1% to 1.5% of the sample. Sequencing used CD4+ T cells from peripheral blood mononuclear cells, obtained in the second trimester of pregnancy. The origin of the receptors is a female donor with multiple sclerosis, enrolled in a pregnancy study.

This chain connects TRBV5-1 to TRBJ2-7; 10 bases line up with TRBD1. V was pared by 4 bases and J by 5 bases, with 12 bases of the junction left unmatched. CDR1 SGHRS and CDR2 YFSETQ come from the germline V gene. CDR3 length: 16 residues. The CDR3, as DNA: TGCGCCAGCAGCCGTACGACAGGGGGCGGAAACAACGAGCAGTACTTC. It codes for CASSRTTGGGNNEQYF.

The rearrangement joins TRBV19 to TRBJ2-5; perhaps TRBD1 as D (6 bases). In germline, CDR1 is LNHDA, CDR2 SQIVND (reference sequence). This CDR3 has 15 residues. Trimming shortened V by 2 bases and J by 2 bases, and 12 bases separated the two germline ends. CDR3 nucleotides: TGTGCCAGTAGTATACTTGGGGGCTCACAAGAGACCCAGTACTTC. Protein: CASSILGGSQETQYF.

The rearrangement links TRBV5-4 to TRBJ2-5; 11 bases are shared with TRBD2. Looked up from germline, CDR1 is SGHNT and CDR2 is YYREEE (reference sequence). V was pared by 4 bases and J by 5 bases, with 4 bases of the junction left unmatched. The CDR3 loop spans 14 amino acids. The CDR3 nucleotides read TGTGCCAGCAGCCTAGCGGGAGGCGGGGAGACCCAGTACTTC. Amino acid sequence: CASSLAGGGETQYF.

This rearrangement joins TRBV12-5 to TRBJ2-2; 8 positions match TRBD1. This CDR3 contains 18 residues. Germline loops: CDR1 LGHNT, CDR2 FRNRAP. J gave up 5 bases and V 0 bases, and 11 bases lay outside the gene matches. The CDR3 coding sequence is TGTGCTAGTGGTTTGGTACTGGGGCAGGGGGCAGGTACCGGGGAGCTGTTTTTT. Translated, it gives CASGLVLGQGAGTGELFF.

The J gene is TRBJ1-4, the V gene TRBV28; D uncertain. Germline CDR1 MDHEN, CDR2 SYDVKM. This CDR3 contains 14 residues. Trimming stripped 4 bases from V and 7 bases from J, with 13 bases between. The CDR3 is CASSWRPHGEKLFF. Written as DNA, the CDR3 is TGTGCCAGCAGTTGGAGACCCCATGGTGAAAAACTGTTTTTT.

The J gene is TRBJ1-3, the V gene TRBV9; 7 nucleotides line up with TRBD1. Germline CDR1 and CDR2: SGDLS and YYNGEE. There are 15 residues in the CDR3. V shed 3 bases, J shed 2 bases, and the junction held 5 bases outside the gene matches. CDR3 amino acids: CASSGIGQAGNTIYF. Written as DNA, the CDR3 is TGTGCCAGCAGCGGGATCGGACAGGCTGGAAACACCATATATTTT.

This chain connects TRBV7-9 to TRBJ2-3, with D perhaps TRBD1 (6 bases). The CDR3 is made up of 15 amino acids. Trimming pared 5 bases from V and 4 bases from J, leaving 16 bases between. Germline CDR1 reads SEHNR; CDR2 reads FQNEAQ (reference sequence). DNA of the CDR3: TGTGCCAGCAGCCCCGGGACAAAAATTGCAGATACGCAGTATTTT. Its translation: CASSPGTKIADTQYF.

The V call is TRBV2, the J call TRBJ1-2; D is ambiguous. Trimming left V 2 bases short and J 2 bases short, with 9 bases between. The CDR3 runs 14 residues. The V gene's germline CDR1 is SNHLY and CDR2 FYNNEI. This CDR3 reads CASSEFVGNYGYTF. DNA for the CDR3: TGTGCCAGCAGTGAATTCGTCGGGAACTATGGCTACACCTTC.

This chain uses TRBV11-2 with TRBJ1-2; TRBD1 might be the D (5 bases). The CDR3 contains 14 residues. Germline CDR1 and CDR2: SGHAT and FQNNGV. The V end was cut by 5 bases, the J end by 7 bases, with 17 bases between. The CDR3 nucleotides read TGTGCCAGCAGCCATACCGGGGGGGGAACTGGCTACACCTTC. The encoded protein is CASSHTGGGTGYTF. The full variable domain, its missing parts supplied by reference TRBV11-2 and TRBJ1-2, is EAGVAQSPRYKIIEKRQSVAFWCNPISGHATLYWYQQILGQGPKLLIQFQNNGVVDDSQLPKDRFSAERLKGVDSTLKIQPAKLEDSAVYLCASSHTGGGTGYTFGSGTRLTVV.

V is TRBV2 and J is TRBJ2-7; tentative D call: TRBD1 (5 bases). Trimming took 6 bases from V and 7 from J, leaving 22 bases between them. CDR1 and CDR2 from the germline V gene are SNHLY and FYNNEI. The length of the CDR3 is 15 residues. The CDR3 region has the DNA TGTGCCAGCAGACGTGGGGCCGCGGTGGTCGGGGAGCAGTACTTC. This translates into CASRRGAAVVGEQYF.

The chain couples TRBV10-3 to TRBJ1-1, with TRBD1 identical over 8 bases. V lost 8 bases and J lost 3; bases outside the gene matches: 5. This CDR3 spans 13 amino acids. Germline V CDR1 and CDR2: ENHRY, SYGVKD. The DNA of the CDR3 is TGTGCCATCCGTAAACAGGGGGACACTGAAGCTTTCTTT. Its translation is CAIRKQGDTEAFF.

The CDR3 loop is CASSQESSTYNEQFF. In DNA form, the CDR3 reads TGCGCCAGCAGCCAAGAGTCGTCTACCTACAATGAGCAGTTCTTC. The chain employs TRBV4-1 and TRBJ2-1; D is unresolved. This CDR3 contains 15 residues. CDR1 is MGHRA, CDR2 YSYEKL, per germline. Trimming took off 0 bases at V and 2 bases at J, with 8 bases between the two ends.

The chain has TRBV6-1 and TRBJ2-4; D call uncertain. CDR1 is MNHNS and CDR2 is SASEGT in the germline V gene. The V and J ends lost 2 bases and 0 bases respectively, with 8 bases between them. This CDR3 spans 15 amino acids. The DNA of the CDR3 is TGTGCCAGCAGTGAACTCAGGCAAGCCAAAAACATTCAGTACTTC. This gives the protein CASSELRQAKNIQYF.

Turning to this clone: At one end the junction does not follow the germline gene, possibly because of a read error. The chain combines TRBV7-7 with TRBJ2-2, with 8 bases fitting TRBD1. The CDR3 runs 18 residues. The germline CDR1 and CDR2 sequences are SSHAT and FNYEAQ (reference sequence). The CDR3 loop reads CASSLLGQGARNTGELFF. The CDR3 DNA reads as TGTGCTAGCAGCTTATTAGGGCAGGGGGCGCGAAACACCGGGGAGCTGTTTTTT.

The gene calls are TRBV7-2 and TRBJ2-7; D may be TRBD2 (5 bases). The CDR3 totals 13 residues. With 6 bases removed from V and 7 bases from J, the gap between germline ends came to 16 bases. Looked up from germline, CDR1 is SGHTA and CDR2 is FQGNSA. The CDR3 region is CASSSYGPGEQYF. The CDR3, as DNA: TGTGCCAGCAGTTCCTACGGTCCGGGAGAGCAGTACTTC.

As regards this clone: The same CDR3 also results from other DNA sequences found in this sample. The chain uses TRBV18 and TRBJ2-3; D not certain. Trimming stripped 3 bases from V and 2 bases from J, with 9 bases between. The CDR3 extends over 14 amino acids. Germline V CDR1 and CDR2: KGHSH, LQKENI. CDR3 residues: CASSPSRSTDTQYF. As DNA, the CDR3 is TGTGCCAGCTCACCCTCGCGATCCACAGATACGCAGTATTTT. Full variable domain (outside the CDR3, taken from reference TRBV18 and TRBJ2-3): NAGVMQNPRHLVRRRGQEARLRCSPMKGHSHVYWYRQLPEEGLKFMVYLQKENIIDESGMPKERFSAEFPKEGPSILRIQQVVRGDSAAYFCASSPSRSTDTQYFGPGTRLTVL.

The chain has TRBV7-2 and TRBJ2-1; 9 bases are a match to TRBD2. CDR3 length equals 16 residues. The V segment lost 1 base and the J segment 2 bases; nucleotides outside the gene matches: 3. The germline V gene has CDR1 SGHTA and CDR2 FQGNSA. CDR3 residues: CASSLVRGGAYNEQFF. The CDR3 nucleotides read TGTGCCAGCAGCTTAGTGCGGGGGGGGGCCTACAATGAGCAGTTCTTC. The full variable domain, with the rest looked up from reference TRBV7-2 and TRBJ2-1, is GAGVSQSPSNKVTEKGKDVELRCDPISGHTALYWYRQSLGQGLEFLIYFQGNSAPDKSGLPSDRFSAERTGGSVSTLTIQRTQQEDSAVYLCASSLVRGGAYNEQFFGPGTRLTVL.